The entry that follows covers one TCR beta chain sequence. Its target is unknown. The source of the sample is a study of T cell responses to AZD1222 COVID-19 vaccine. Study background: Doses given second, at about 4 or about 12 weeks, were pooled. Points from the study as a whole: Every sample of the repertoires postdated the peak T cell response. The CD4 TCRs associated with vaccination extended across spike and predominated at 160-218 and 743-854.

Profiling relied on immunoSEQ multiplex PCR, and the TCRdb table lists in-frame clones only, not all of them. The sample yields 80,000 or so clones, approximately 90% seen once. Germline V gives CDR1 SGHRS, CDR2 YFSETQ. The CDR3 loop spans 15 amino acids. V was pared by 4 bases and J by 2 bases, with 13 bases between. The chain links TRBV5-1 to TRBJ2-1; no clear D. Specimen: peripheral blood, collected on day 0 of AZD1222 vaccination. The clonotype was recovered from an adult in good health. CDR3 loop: CASSTTMGTYNEQFF. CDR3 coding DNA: TGCGCCAGCAGCACAACAATGGGGACCTACAATGAGCAGTTCTTC.